These T cell receptor beta chains were read from a single sample in a study of blood T cell repertoires in COVID-19. Here immunoSEQ multiplex PCR was the method, and the copy in TCRdb shows in-frame clones only, minus some. The sample shows a few hundred thousand clones, more than 85% of them seen only once. Source material: peripheral blood. The receptors originated from a man younger than 45 with acute or convalescent COVID-19. Each CDR3 is given with its conserved first and last residue. D genes are given only for firm matches. Size values are once, few and many counts, or a class for expanded clones, and some rows have none.

v_gene	d_gene	abundance	j_gene	CDR3nt	CDR3aa
TRBV30	.	.	TRBJ2-7	TGTGCCTGGAGTGTTCAGGGGGGTAGCGGAGGTAAAGGGCAGTACTTC	CAWSVQGGSGGKGQYF
TRBV13	.	.	TRBJ1-2	TGTGCCAGCAGCTTAGCCGGGGGTAACTATGGCTACACCTTC	CASSLAGGNYGYTF
TRBV7-2	.	once	TRBJ2-7	TGTGCCAGCAGCTTTTCCCCCGTCTCCTCCTACGAGCAGTACTTC	CASSFSPVSSYEQYF
TRBV5-6	TRBD2	.	TRBJ2-5	TGTGCCAGCAGCGCACCGGGACTAGCGGACCAAGAGACCCAGTACTTC	CASSAPGLADQETQYF
TRBV19	.	once	TRBJ2-7	TGTGCCAGTAGTACAACACAGGTTAAAGCCTACGAGCAGTACTTC	CASSTTQVKAYEQYF
TRBV5-1	.	.	TRBJ1-5	TGCGCCAGCAGCTTGACTCCCGGGGGGTATCAGCCCCAGCATTTT	CASSLTPGGYQPQHF
TRBV6-6	TRBD1	once	TRBJ1-6	TGTGCCAGCAGCCTCGGGACAGCATACTATAATTCACCCCTCCACTTT	CASSLGTAYYNSPLHF
TRBV15	.	.	TRBJ2-3	TGTGCCACCAGCAGAGGTGTTGGAGGCAACACAGATACGCAGTATTTT	CATSRGVGGNTDTQYF
TRBV19	TRBD2	.	TRBJ2-7	TGTGCCAGTAGCCCTAGCGGGGGACGATCCTACGAGCAGTACTTC	CASSPSGGRSYEQYF
TRBV3-1/TRBV3-2	.	.	TRBJ2-5	TGTGCCAGCAGCCGAAGGACTACACAAGAGACCCAGTACTTC	CASSRRTTQETQYF
TRBV28	.	.	TRBJ1-5	TGTGCCAGCAGCATCTGGAGCGAGAGCCTTAATCAGCCCCAGCATTTT	CASSIWSESLNQPQHF
TRBV2	.	.	TRBJ2-1	TGTGCCAGCAGTGGACTCTTACAGGGTTTCGATGAGCAGTTCTTC	CASSGLLQGFDEQFF
TRBV5-1	TRBD2	.	TRBJ2-1	TGCGCCAGCAGCTTGGGACTAGCGGATTACAATGAGCAGTTCTTC	CASSLGLADYNEQFF
TRBV7-8	.	.	TRBJ1-5	TGTGCCAGCAGCCCCCGGAGGGCGAGGCAGCCCCAGCATTTT	CASSPRRARQPQHF
TRBV15	.	.	TRBJ1-5	TGTGCCACCAGCATGGACAGTTATAATCAGCCCCAGCATTTT	CATSMDSYNQPQHF
TRBV10-1	.	.	TRBJ2-2	TGCGCCAGCAGCCCCGGGGTTGGCGGGGAGCTGTTTTTT	CASSPGVGGELFF
TRBV10-1	.	few	TRBJ2-7	TGCGCCAGCAGTGAAGAGAAATTTTACTACGAGCAGTACTTC	CASSEEKFYYEQYF
TRBV9	TRBD1	once	TRBJ1-2	TGTGCCAGCAGCGGACAGACAGGGAATGGCTACACCTTC	CASSGQTGNGYTF
TRBV4-1	TRBD2	few	TRBJ2-1	TGCGCCAGCAGCCCCAGCCGACTAGCGGTTTACAATGAGCAGTTCTTC	CASSPSRLAVYNEQFF
TRBV12-1	.	.	TRBJ1-4	TGTGCCAGCAGCCCGAAGACCGAAGACAAGGCCCGGGGTGAAAAACTGTTTTTT	CASSPKTEDKARGEKLFF
TRBV11-2	TRBD1	once	TRBJ2-5	TGTGCCAGCAGCTTGACAGGGGCCCTCGGGACCCAGTACTTC	CASSLTGALGTQYF
TRBV30	.	.	TRBJ1-2	TGTGCCGCTTCCCTGGGACAAGCAAAGAACTATGGCTACACCTTC	CAASLGQAKNYGYTF
TRBV11-3	.	.	TRBJ2-1	TGTGCCAGCAGCTTGGCAGGGGGGACGAACGGTGAGCAGTTCTTC	CASSLAGGTNGEQFF
TRBV6-2/TRBV6-3	TRBD2	.	TRBJ2-3	TGTGCCAGCAGCAATAGCGGGATAAGCACAGATACGCAGTATTTT	CASSNSGISTDTQYF
TRBV4-1	.	.	TRBJ1-6	TGCGCCAGCAGCACCCCGGGGAGTAAATTCAATTCACCCCTCCACTTT	CASSTPGSKFNSPLHF
TRBV27	TRBD2	.	TRBJ2-1	TGTGCCAGCAGTTTCTGGACTAGAGGCTACAATGAGCAGTTCTTC	CASSFWTRGYNEQFF
TRBV7-6	TRBD1	.	TRBJ2-7	TGTGCCAGCAGCGCCCGGACAGGGGGCGGGGGGTCGTCCTACGAGCAGTACTTC	CASSARTGGGGSSYEQYF
TRBV6-4	.	.	TRBJ2-3	TGTGCCAGCAGTGCCTCAGCAGCGGGTAGAGATACGCAGTATTTT	CASSASAAGRDTQYF